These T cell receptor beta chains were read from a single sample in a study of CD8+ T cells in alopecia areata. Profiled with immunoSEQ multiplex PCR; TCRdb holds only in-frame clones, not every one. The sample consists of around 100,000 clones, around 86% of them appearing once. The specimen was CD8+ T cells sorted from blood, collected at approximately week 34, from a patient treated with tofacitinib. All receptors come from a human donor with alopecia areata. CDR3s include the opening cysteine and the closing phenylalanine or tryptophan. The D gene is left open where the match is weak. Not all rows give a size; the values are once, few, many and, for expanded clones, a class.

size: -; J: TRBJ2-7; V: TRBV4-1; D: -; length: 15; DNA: TGCGCCAGCAGCTACGACATGGGACCAACCTACGAGCAGTACTTC; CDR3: CASSYDMGPTYEQYF
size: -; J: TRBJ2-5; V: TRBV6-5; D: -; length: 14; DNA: TGTGCCAGCGGGTGGACAGCGATCGGGGAGACCCAGTACTTC; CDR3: CASGWTAIGETQYF
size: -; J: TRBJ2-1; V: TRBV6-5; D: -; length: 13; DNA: TGTGCCAGCAGCCACGTGGCCGGCAATGAGCAGTTCTTC; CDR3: CASSHVAGNEQFF
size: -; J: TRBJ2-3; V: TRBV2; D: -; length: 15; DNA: TGTGCCAGCAGTGAAGTCGGCGGGACCACAGATACGCAGTATTTT; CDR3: CASSEVGGTTDTQYF
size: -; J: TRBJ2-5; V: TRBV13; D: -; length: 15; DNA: TGTGCCAGCAGCCCTGCACCGGGAAGTCAAGAGACCCAGTACTTC; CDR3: CASSPAPGSQETQYF
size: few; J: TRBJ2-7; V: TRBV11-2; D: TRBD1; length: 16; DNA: TGTGCCAGCAGCCAGTTAGGGACAGGGAGCTCCTACGAGCAGTACTTC; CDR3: CASSQLGTGSSYEQYF
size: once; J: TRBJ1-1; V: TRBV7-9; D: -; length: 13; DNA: TGTGCCAGCAGCCATGGCTCGAACACTGAAGCTTTCTTT; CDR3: CASSHGSNTEAFF
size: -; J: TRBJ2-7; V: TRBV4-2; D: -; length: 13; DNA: TGTGCCAGCAGCCCCGCACCCTCCTACGAGCAGTACTTC; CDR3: CASSPAPSYEQYF
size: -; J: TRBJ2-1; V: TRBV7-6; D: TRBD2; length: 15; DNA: TGTGCCAGCAGCACTAGCGGGGGGGATTACAATGAGCAGTTCTTC; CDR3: CASSTSGGDYNEQFF
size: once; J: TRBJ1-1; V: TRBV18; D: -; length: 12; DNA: TGTGCCAGCTCCCTCCGGACCACTGAAGCTTTCTTT; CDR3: CASSLRTTEAFF
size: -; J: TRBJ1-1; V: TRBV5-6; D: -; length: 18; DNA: TGTGCCAGCAGCTTGTTGGTATGGAAAATCGACAGCAATGCTGAAGCTTTCTTT; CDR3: CASSLLVWKIDSNAEAFF
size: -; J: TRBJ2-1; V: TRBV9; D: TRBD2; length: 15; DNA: TGTGCCAGCAGCGCGTCGGGACTAGCGGGAGATGAGCAGTTCTTC; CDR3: CASSASGLAGDEQFF
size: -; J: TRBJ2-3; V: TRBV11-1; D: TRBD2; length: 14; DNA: TGTGCCAGTACCGGACTAGCGGGAACAGATACGCAGTATTTT; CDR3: CASTGLAGTDTQYF
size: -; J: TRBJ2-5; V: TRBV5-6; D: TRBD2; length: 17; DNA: TGTGCCAGCAGCTTCCGCAGCGGGAGGGCGGGGTTGGAGACCCAGTACTTC; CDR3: CASSFRSGRAGLETQYF
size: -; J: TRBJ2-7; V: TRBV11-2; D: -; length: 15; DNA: TGTGCCAGCAGCTCCGCGGCGGGTGTTCCCTACGAGCAGTACTTC; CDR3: CASSSAAGVPYEQYF
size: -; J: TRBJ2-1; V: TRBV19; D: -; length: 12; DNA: TGTGCCAGTAGTACCGACTACAATGAGCAGTTCTTC; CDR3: CASSTDYNEQFF
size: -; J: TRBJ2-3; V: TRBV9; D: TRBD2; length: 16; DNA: TGTGCCAGCAGCGACCACCTGGCGGGGGGCTCAGATACGCAGTATTTT; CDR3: CASSDHLAGGSDTQYF
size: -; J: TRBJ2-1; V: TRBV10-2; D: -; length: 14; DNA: TGCGCCAGCAGTGAAACGGGACTCCCCAAAGAGCAGTTCTTC; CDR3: CASSETGLPKEQFF
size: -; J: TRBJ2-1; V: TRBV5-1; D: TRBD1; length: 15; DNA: TGCGCCAGCAGCTTGGTCGGGACAGGTTACAATGAGCAGTTCTTC; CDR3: CASSLVGTGYNEQFF
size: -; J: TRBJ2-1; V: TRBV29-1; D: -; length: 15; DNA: TGCAGCGTTGAGACCCAGCTCCCACCCTACAATGAGCAGTTCTTC; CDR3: CSVETQLPPYNEQFF
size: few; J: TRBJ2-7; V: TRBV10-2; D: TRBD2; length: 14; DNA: TGCGCCAGCAGTTTTAGCGGGAGGGTGAGCGAGCAGTACTTC; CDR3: CASSFSGRVSEQYF
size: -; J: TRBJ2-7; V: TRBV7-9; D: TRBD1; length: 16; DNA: TGTGCCAGCAGCTCCGAGGGGACAGGGACCTCCTACGAGCAGTACTTC; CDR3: CASSSEGTGTSYEQYF
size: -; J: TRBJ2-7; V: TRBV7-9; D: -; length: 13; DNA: TGTGCCAGCAGTGGACCCAGCTCCTACGAGCAGTACTTC; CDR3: CASSGPSSYEQYF
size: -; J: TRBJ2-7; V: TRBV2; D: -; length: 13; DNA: TGTGCCAGCAGAGCAGGACAGAATTACGAGCAGTACTTC; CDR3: CASRAGQNYEQYF
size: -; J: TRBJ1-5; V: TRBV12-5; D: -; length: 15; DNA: TGTGCTAGTGCCGATGACAGATATAGCAATCAGCCCCAGCATTTT; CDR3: CASADDRYSNQPQHF
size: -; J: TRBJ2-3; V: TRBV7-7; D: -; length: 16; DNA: TGTGCTAGCAGCTTGAGAAGCTCTTTTAGCACAGATACGCAGTATTTT; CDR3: CASSLRSSFSTDTQYF